This T cell receptor (beta chain) was retrieved from a study of vaccination and CD4 T cells after COVID-19. Study overall: Either a CEFX pool, an HIV-1 Nef pool, or no peptide was added to control cultures. Study-wide points: The appearance of a median around 90% of reactive clones in convalescent patients occurred only post-vaccination.

Oncomine TCR Beta short-read sequencing was applied to DNA from cultured CD4+ T cells. Cultured CD4+ T cells were the source of extracted genomic DNA. TCRdb re-analysed the PCR reads in MiXCR, keeping a single row per CDR3 protein. The table includes approximately 1,200 distinct CDR3 sequences, roughly 16% detected once. Treatment indicated: roughly 11-day PBMC culture with coronavirus spike peptide pools or control peptides (ViraFEST assay). Unexposed donor CD4+ T cells predated the COVID-19 pandemic, collected 2011-2018. The CDR3 sequence is 16 residues long. The germline V gene has CDR1 ENHRY and CDR2 SYGVKD. V lost 11 bases, J lost 4 bases, and 18 bases stayed unmatched. By sample fraction, this clonotype is hyperexpanded. Its antigen is not known.

The TCR was taken from a human donor in good health. Specimen: CD4+ T cells from blood, cultured in vitro. The chain couples TRBV10-3 to TRBJ2-3, with 7 bases aligning to TRBD1. CDR3 sequence reads: CASQPQLGGLADTQYF. The CDR3, as DNA: TGTGCCTCCCAACCACAATTAGGGGGCTTGGCAGATACGCAGTATTTT.